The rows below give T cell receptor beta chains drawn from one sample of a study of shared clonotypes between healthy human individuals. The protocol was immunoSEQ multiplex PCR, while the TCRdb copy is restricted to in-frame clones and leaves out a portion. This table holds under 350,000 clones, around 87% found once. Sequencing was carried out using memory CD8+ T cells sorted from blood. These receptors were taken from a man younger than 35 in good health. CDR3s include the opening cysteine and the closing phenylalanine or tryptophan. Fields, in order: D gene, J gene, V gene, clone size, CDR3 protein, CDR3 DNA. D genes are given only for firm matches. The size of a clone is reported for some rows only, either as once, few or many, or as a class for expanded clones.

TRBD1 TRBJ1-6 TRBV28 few CASSFPLTGDSPLHF TGTGCCAGCAGTTTTCCCCTCACAGGGGATTCACCCCTCCACTTT
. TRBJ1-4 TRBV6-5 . CASSPGETTNEKLFF TGTGCCAGCAGCCCAGGGGAAACAACTAATGAAAAACTGTTTTTT
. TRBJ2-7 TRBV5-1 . CASSLEELVVQYF TGCGCCAGCAGCTTGGAGGAACTAGTCGTACAGTACTTC
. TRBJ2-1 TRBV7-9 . CASSSLVGRNEQFF TGTGCCAGCAGCTCTCTAGTAGGTCGGAATGAGCAGTTCTTC
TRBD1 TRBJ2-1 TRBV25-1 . CASSDDLPGQNFNEQFF TGTGCCAGCAGTGATGACTTACCGGGACAGAACTTCAATGAGCAGTTCTTC
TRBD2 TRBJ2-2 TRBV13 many CASSREGSNTGELFF TGTGCCAGCAGCAGGGAGGGGTCGAACACCGGGGAGCTGTTTTTT
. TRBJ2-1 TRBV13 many CASSLEGSKGNEQFF TGTGCCAGCAGCTTAGAGGGGTCGAAAGGCAATGAGCAGTTCTTC
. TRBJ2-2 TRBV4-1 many CASSQDGMDGELFF TGCGCCAGCAGCCAAGACGGGATGGATGGGGAGCTGTTTTTT
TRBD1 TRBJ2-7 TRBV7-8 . CASAYDRDYEQYF TGTGCCAGCGCTTACGACAGGGACTACGAGCAGTACTTC
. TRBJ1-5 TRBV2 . CASSEGITDGNQPQHF TGTGCCAGCAGTGAAGGGATAACAGATGGGAATCAGCCCCAGCATTTT
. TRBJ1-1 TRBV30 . CAWSVGGGTEAFF TGTGCCTGGAGTGTGGGGGGAGGCACTGAAGCTTTCTTT
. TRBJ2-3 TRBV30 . CAWSSMNTDTQYF TGTGCCTGGAGTTCAATGAACACAGATACGCAGTATTTT
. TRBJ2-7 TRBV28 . CASSFDGYSYEQYF TGTGCCAGCAGTTTCGACGGATACTCCTACGAGCAGTACTTC
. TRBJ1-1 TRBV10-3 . CAISETAYTEAFF TGTGCCATCAGTGAGACAGCCTACACTGAAGCTTTCTTT
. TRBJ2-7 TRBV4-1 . CASSPFLQYEQYF TGCGCCAGCAGCCCCTTCCTTCAGTACGAGCAGTACTTC
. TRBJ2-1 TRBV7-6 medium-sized CASSLSGPYNEQFF TGTGCCAGCAGCTTAAGCGGGCCTTACAATGAGCAGTTCTTC
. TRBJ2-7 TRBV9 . CASSVADRDYEQYF TGTGCCAGCAGCGTAGCGGACAGAGACTACGAGCAGTACTTC
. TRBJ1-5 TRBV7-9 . CASSLDLGQPQHF TGTGCCAGCAGCTTAGATCTGGGTCAGCCCCAGCATTTT
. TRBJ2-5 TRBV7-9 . CASSYILGETQYF TGTGCCAGCAGCTATATCCTTGGGGAGACCCAGTACTTC
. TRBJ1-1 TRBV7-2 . CASSFFNTEAFF TGTGCCAGCAGCTTTTTTAACACTGAAGCTTTCTTT
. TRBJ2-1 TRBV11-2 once CASSSPLGRPGNEQFF TGTGCCAGCAGCTCCCCCTTAGGGAGGCCGGGAAATGAGCAGTTCTTC
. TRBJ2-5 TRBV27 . CASSLSRWQGEETQYF TGTGCCAGCAGTTTATCGAGATGGCAGGGTGAGGAGACCCAGTACTTC
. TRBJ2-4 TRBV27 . CASRKDGSTGDGRYF TGTGCCAGCAGAAAAGACGGCAGTACCGGGGACGGCCGGTACTTC
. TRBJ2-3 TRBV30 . CAWSGGATDTQYF TGTGCCTGGAGTGGGGGGGCAACAGATACGCAGTATTTT
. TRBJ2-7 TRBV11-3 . CASSLDGSGSLREQYF TGTGCCAGCAGCTTAGACGGATCCGGTAGCCTTCGGGAGCAGTACTTC
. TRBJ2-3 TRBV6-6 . CASTSQGF TGTGCCAGCACCAGCCAGGGTTTT
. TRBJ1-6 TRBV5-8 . CASSVTVNNSPLHF TGTGCCAGCAGCGTGACAGTGAATAATTCACCCCTCCACTTT
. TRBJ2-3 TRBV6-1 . CASSDLGSGTDTQYF TGTGCCAGCAGTGATTTAGGTAGCGGTACAGATACGCAGTATTTT
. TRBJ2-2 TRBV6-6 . CASSPAWAGELFF TGTGCCAGCAGCCCTGCTTGGGCCGGGGAGCTGTTTTTT
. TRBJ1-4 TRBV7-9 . CASSPRTVATNEKLFF TGTGCCAGCAGCCCTAGGACAGTTGCAACTAATGAAAAACTGTTTTTT
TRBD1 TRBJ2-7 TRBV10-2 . CASRETGTYEQYF TGCGCCAGCAGGGAGACAGGGACGTACGAGCAGTACTTC